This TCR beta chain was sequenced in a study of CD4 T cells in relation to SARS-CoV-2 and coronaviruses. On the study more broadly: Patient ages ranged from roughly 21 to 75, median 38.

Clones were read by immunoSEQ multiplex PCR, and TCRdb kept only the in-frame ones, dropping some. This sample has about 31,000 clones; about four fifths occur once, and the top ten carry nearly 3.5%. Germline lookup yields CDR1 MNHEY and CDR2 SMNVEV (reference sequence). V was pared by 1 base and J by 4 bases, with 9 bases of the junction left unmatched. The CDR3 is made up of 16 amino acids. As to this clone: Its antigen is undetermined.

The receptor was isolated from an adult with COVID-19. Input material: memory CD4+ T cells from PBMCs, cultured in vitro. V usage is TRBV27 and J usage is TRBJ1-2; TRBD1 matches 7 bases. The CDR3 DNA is TGTGCCAGCAGTTTATTTTTAGGGGGCCGACTCTATGGCTACACCTTC. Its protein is CASSLFLGGRLYGYTF.